This T cell receptor beta chain was sequenced in a study of neurological immune-mediated disorders. Study-level findings and limits: Multiple sclerosis, the disease with the least TCR clonal expansion, fell below healthy controls, whereas HTLV-1-associated myelopathy showed the most. Because no CDR3 amino acid sequences were shared across subjects by expanded clones, private repertoires were suggested in all groups.

Trimming took 4 bases from V and 7 from J, leaving 11 bases between them. CDR1 is LGHNA and CDR2 is YSLEER in the germline V gene. There are 14 residues in the CDR3. This clonotype was seen repeatedly, ten times or more. Its specificity is unknown. The sample's time point: longitudinal time-point 3. The starting material, 2 million PBMCs stored at -80 C, gave rise to the unsorted libraries. Synthesis of cDNA used 5'RACE (with 10-nucleotide random UMIs). TCRdb reprocessed the 5' RACE reads with MiXCR, giving one entry per CDR3 protein. The table shows some 43,000 distinct CDR3 sequences, with 10% to 15% occurring only once.

This receptor was identified in a male donor with HTLV-1-associated myelopathy (HAM/TSP). This rearrangement joins TRBV4-3 to TRBJ1-6; D possibly corresponds to TRBD1 (6 bases). Sample: PBMCs. CDR3 in DNA: TGCGCCAGCAGCCGCCGAGGGGGGAATTCACCCCTCCACTTT. Protein sequence: CASSRRGGNSPLHF.